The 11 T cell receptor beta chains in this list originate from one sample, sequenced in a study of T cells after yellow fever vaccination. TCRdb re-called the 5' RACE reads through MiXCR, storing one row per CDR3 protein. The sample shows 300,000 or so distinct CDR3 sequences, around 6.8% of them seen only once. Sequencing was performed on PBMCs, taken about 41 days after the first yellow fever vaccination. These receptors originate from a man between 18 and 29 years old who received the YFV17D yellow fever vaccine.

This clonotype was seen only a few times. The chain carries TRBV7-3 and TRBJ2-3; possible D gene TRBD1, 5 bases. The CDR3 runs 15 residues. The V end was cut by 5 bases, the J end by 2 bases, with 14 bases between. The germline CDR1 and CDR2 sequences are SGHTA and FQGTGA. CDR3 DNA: TGTGCCAGCAGCCCATGGGGCAGGCACACAGATACGCAGTATTTT. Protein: CASSPWGRHTDTQYF.

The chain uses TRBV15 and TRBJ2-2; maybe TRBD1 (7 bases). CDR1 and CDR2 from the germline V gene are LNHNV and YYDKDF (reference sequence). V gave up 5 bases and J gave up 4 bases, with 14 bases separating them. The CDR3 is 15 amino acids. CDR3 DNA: TGTGCCACCAGCTCGAGGGGGGACAGCACCGGGGAGCTGTTTTTT. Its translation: CATSSRGDSTGELFF.

The CDR3 sequence: CASSILSEAFF. The CDR3 DNA reads TGTGCCAGCTCCATCCTTTCTGAAGCTTTCTTT. The J gene is TRBJ1-1, the V gene TRBV12-3 or TRBV12-4, with D hard to call. V gave up 8 bases and J gave up 6 bases, with 10 bases separating them. The length of the CDR3 is 11 residues.

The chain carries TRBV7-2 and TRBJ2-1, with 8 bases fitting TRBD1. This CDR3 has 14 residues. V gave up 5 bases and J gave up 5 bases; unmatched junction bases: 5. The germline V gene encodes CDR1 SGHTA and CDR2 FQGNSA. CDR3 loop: CASSPWTGNNEQFF. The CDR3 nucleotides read TGTGCCAGCAGCCCTTGGACAGGGAACAATGAGCAGTTCTTC.

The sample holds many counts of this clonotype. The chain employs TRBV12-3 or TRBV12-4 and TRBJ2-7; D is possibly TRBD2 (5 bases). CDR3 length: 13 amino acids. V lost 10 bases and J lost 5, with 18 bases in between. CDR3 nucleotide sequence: TGTGCCATCTCAAGGACTTCGAAAAACGAGCAGTACTTC. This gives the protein CAISRTSKNEQYF.

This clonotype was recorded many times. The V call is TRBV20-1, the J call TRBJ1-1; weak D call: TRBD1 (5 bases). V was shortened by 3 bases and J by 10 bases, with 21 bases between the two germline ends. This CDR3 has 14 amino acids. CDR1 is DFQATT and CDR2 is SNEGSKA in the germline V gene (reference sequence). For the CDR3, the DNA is TGCAGTGCTAGGGGGGGTGAGGGCTCCCTAGTAGCTTTCTTT. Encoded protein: CSARGGEGSLVAFF.

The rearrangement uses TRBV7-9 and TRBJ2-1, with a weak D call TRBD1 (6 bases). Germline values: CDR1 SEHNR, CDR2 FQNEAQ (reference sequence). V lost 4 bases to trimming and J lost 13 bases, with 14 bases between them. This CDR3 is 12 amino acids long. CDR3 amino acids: CASSSTGNDQFF. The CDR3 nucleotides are TGTGCCAGCAGCTCAACAGGGAACGATCAGTTCTTC.

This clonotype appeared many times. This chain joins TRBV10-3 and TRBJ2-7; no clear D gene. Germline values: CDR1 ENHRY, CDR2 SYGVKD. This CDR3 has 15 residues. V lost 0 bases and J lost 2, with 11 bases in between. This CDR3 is CAISESMEQTYEQYF. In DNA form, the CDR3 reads TGTGCCATCAGTGAGTCGATGGAACAGACCTACGAGCAGTACTTC.

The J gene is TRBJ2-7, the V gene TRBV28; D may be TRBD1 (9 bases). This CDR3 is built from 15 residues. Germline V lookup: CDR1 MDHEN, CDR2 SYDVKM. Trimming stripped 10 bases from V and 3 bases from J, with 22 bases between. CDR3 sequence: CATSRDRAGGYEQYV. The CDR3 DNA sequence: TGTGCCACGTCCCGGGACAGGGCGGGAGGCTACGAGCAGTACGTC.

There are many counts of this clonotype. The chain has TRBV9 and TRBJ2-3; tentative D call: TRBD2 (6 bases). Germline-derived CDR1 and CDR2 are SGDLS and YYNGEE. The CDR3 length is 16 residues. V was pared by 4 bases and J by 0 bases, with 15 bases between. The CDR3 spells CASSPFPGLSTDTQYF. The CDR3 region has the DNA TGTGCCAGCAGCCCCTTCCCGGGACTGAGCACAGATACGCAGTATTTT.

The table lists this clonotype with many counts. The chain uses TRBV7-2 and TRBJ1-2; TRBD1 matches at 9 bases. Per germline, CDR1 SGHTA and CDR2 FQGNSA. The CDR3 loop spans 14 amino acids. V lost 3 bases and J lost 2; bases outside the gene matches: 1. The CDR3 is CASSFDRGNYGYTF. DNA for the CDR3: TGTGCCAGCAGCTTTGACAGGGGGAACTATGGCTACACCTTC.